This T cell receptor (beta chain) was recorded in a study of cytomegalovirus exposure and HLA in healthy donors. Amplification used 60 Vbeta primers and 13 Jbeta primers. Data came from immunoSEQ multiplex PCR; TCRdb stores just in-frame clones and leaves some out. The data contain approximately 140,000 clones, about three quarters of them singletons. The sequence was collected from a man aged 18 to 29 in good health and CMV-seronegative. The sample consisted of PBMCs.

This CDR3 is CALQQLRAGELFF. The CDR3 nucleotides are TGTGCCCTGCAACAACTCAGGGCCGGGGAGCTGTTTTTT. The gene calls are TRBV30 and TRBJ2-2; D is perhaps TRBD1 (5 bases). CDR3 length: 13 amino acids. The V and J ends lost 8 bases and 6 bases respectively, with 16 bases between them. Germline CDR1 and CDR2: GTSNPN and SVGIG (reference sequence).